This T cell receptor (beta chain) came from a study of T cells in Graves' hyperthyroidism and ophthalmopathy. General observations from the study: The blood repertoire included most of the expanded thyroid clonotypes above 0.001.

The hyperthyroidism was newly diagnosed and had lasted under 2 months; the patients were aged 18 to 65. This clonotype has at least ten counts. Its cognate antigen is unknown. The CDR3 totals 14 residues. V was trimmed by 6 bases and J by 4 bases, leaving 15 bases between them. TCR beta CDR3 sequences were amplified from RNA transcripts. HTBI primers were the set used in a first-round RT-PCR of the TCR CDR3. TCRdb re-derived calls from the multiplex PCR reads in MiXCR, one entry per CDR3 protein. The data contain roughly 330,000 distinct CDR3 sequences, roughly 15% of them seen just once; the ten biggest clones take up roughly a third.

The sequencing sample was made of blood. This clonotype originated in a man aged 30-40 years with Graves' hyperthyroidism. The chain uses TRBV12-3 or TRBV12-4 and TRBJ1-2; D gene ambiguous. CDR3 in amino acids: CASSFPDRIYGYTF. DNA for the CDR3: TGTGCCAGCAGCTTCCCGGACCGTATCTATGGCTACACCTTC.